This T cell receptor (beta chain) was identified during a study of blood T cell repertoires in COVID-19. Overall study context: The United States, Italy and Spain supplied acute and convalescent COVID-19 samples.

Repertoires were generated with immunoSEQ multiplex PCR, while TCRdb's copy carries only in-frame clones and drops some. The table shows 90,000 or so clones, with approximately 85% occurring only once. Germline-derived CDR1 and CDR2 are ENHRY and SYGVKD. V shed 4 bases and J shed 0 bases, with 7 bases lying between them. This CDR3 region has 14 residues. This clone was observed once. The chain uses TRBV10-3 and TRBJ1-5, with D unclear. The sequence was collected from a man between 60 and 70 years old with acute or convalescent COVID-19. The sequenced sample was peripheral blood. The CDR3 DNA reads as TGTGCCATCAGTGGCCAGATTAGCAATCAGCCCCAGCATTTT. Amino acids: CAISGQISNQPQHF.